The source of this T cell receptor (beta chain) is a study of a mutant IDH1 vaccine in newly diagnosed glioma. In this sample, this clone turned up once. The antigen is undetermined. Using immunoSEQ multiplex PCR, the repertoire was profiled, and TCRdb retains in-frame clones only, with some absent. The sample consists of some 48,000 clones, more than 60% of them appearing once. Time point noted: week 35, safety follow-up. All doses held 300 ug of mutant IDH1 20-mer peptide, with topical imiquimod. Germline values: CDR1 MNHNS, CDR2 SASEGT. This CDR3 region has 12 residues. V shed 3 bases and J shed 7 bases, with 9 bases lying between them.

The source of this sequence is a man between 35 and 55 years old with glioma. The sequenced sample was PBMCs, obtained from a glioma patient whose treatment included an IDH1 peptide vaccine. This chain joins TRBV6-1 and TRBJ1-2; D not resolved. The DNA of the CDR3 is TGTGCCAGCAGTGAGCCGGGCATTGGCTACACCTTC. Translating gives CASSEPGIGYTF.